This TCR beta chain originates from a study of T-cell reconstitution after alpha-beta-depleted transplantation in children. Study results and limitations: At day 60, the high TCRbeta diversity found in some patients originated from recipient T cells and thymic progenitors that had survived.

Preparation of the TCRbeta library used unique molecular identifiers. TCRdb independently ran MiXCR on the PCR reads; one entry per CDR3 protein. The profile shows around 440,000 distinct CDR3 sequences, around 15% of them singletons. The table lists this clonotype with many counts. Its specificity is unknown. The sequence was obtained from a boy under two years old who had a stem cell transplant for Wiskott-Aldrich syndrome, so the T cells may come from the graft donor. The sample in question was PBMCs, mostly from graft donor cells, obtained 360 days after TCRalphabeta/CD19-depleted stem cell transplant.

The CDR3 loop reads CATSDIRGNEQFF. CDR3 nucleotides: TGTGCCACCAGTGATATTAGGGGCAATGAGCAGTTCTTC. The chain links TRBV24-1 to TRBJ2-1; possible D gene TRBD1, 5 bases. Trimming stripped 3 bases from V and 6 bases from J, with 8 bases between. This CDR3 contains 13 residues. The germline V gene encodes CDR1 KGHDR and CDR2 SFDVKD.